Sequencing of this T cell receptor (beta chain) was carried out in a study of blood T cell repertoires in COVID-19. About the study: Samples came from the United States, Italy and Spain, spanning acute and convalescent COVID-19.

Patients in Seattle were enrolled during active infection, then followed longitudinally. Germline lookup yields CDR1 SGHRS and CDR2 YFSETQ. The CDR3 runs to 15 residues. Between the trimmed V and J ends, which lost 4 bases and 2 bases, there was a span of 15 bases. This clone turned up a few times. Original analysis: Estimated nucleated cell counts came from reference gene primer amplification. Here immunoSEQ multiplex PCR was the method, and the copy in TCRdb shows in-frame clones only, minus some. V and J calls and clone size are copied from that table; D and trimming were computed from the DNA. Among some 180,000 clones listed, 70% to 80% were seen once.

This chain joins TRBV5-1 and TRBJ2-5; D is possibly TRBD1 (6 bases). This clonotype was sampled from a woman in her thirties or forties with COVID-19, enrolled during active disease. The sequenced material came from peripheral blood. DNA of the CDR3: TGCGCCAGCAGCCCACAGCCAGGGGAACAAGAGACCCAGTACTTC. Its translation: CASSPQPGEQETQYF.